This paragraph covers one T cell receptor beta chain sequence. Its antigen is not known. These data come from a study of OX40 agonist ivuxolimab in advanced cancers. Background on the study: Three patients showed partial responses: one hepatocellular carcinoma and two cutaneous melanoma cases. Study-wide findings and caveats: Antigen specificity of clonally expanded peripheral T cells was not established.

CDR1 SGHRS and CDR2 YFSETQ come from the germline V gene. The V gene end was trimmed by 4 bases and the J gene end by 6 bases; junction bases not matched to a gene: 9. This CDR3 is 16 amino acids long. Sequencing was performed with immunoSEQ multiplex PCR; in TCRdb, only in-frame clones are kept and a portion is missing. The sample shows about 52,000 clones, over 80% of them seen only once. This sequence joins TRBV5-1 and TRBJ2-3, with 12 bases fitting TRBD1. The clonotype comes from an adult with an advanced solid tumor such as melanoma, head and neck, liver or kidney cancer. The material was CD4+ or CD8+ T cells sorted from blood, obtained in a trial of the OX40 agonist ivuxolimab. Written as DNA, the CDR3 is TGCGCCAGCAGCCGACAGGGACAGGGGGCTTTGGATACGCAGTATTTT. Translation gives CASSRQGQGALDTQYF.